The entry below gives a single TCR beta chain sequence along with its context. Its antigen is as yet unknown. This sample is drawn from a study of cytomegalovirus exposure and HLA in healthy donors. Whole-study findings and limits: It was taken for granted in presence/absence analyses that sequencing depth across donors was roughly uniform. CMV antigen specificity of a few CMV-associated chains was confirmed in vitro.

With 60 Vbeta and 13 Jbeta primers, the PCR was carried out. The table came from immunoSEQ multiplex PCR; TCRdb's copy has only in-frame clones and leaves some out. The sample consists of some 120,000 clones, about 80% of them appearing once. The germline V gene has CDR1 SGHAT and CDR2 FQNNGV. J lost 4 bases, V lost 4 bases, and 1 base had no gene match. The CDR3 is 12 residues long. The donors were healthy bone marrow donors. The sequenced sample consisted of PBMCs. This TCR came from a young man in good health and CMV-seronegative. V gene TRBV11-2 combines with J gene TRBJ2-7, with 7 bases identical to TRBD1. For the CDR3, the DNA is TGTGCCAGCAGCTCACAGGGGTACGAGCAGTACTTC. Translation: CASSSQGYEQYF.